This T cell receptor beta chain emerged from a study of cytomegalovirus exposure and HLA in healthy donors. Primers: 60 Vbeta forward and 13 Jbeta reverse. TCRdb's table, derived via immunoSEQ multiplex PCR, lists solely in-frame clones and lacks some. Here the sample spans 110,000 to 150,000 clones, 75% to 80% being singletons. General study points: It was confirmed in vitro that a few of the CMV-associated chains were specific for CMV antigens.

V was pared by 5 bases and J by 8 bases, with 19 bases between. The CDR3 has 15 residues. Germline CDR1 is SNHLY and CDR2 is FYNNEI. This clone was detected only once. Its antigen is unidentified. The receptor comes from a woman between 18 and 29 years old in good health and CMV-seropositive. The sequencing input was PBMCs. The chain combines TRBV2 with TRBJ2-1; a weak D match, TRBD1 (5 bases). CDR3 sequence (DNA): TGTGCCAGCAGTCCGACCCTGGGGCGAGGCGATGAGCAGTTCTTC. Translated, it gives CASSPTLGRGDEQFF.